Listed below are T cell receptor beta chains from one sample, sequenced in a study of T-cell memory formation after mild COVID-19. TCRdb passed the 5' RACE reads through MiXCR, listing each CDR3 protein once. The table lists 150,000 to 200,000 distinct CDR3 sequences, roughly 15% of them singletons. The sample was PBMCs or a T cell subset sorted from them (not recorded which). These receptors were collected from an adult woman who had mild COVID-19 (a few samples of this study predate the infection). Cell type and time point are not known. The CDR3 runs from the conserved cysteine through the conserved F or W. The order of the fields is D gene, J gene, clone size, V gene, CDR3 protein, CDR3 DNA. A D gene is named only where the DNA matches it firmly. Only part of the rows carry a size: once, few, many, or a class if the clone is expanded.

d_gene: .; j_gene: TRBJ1-1; abundance: .; v_gene: TRBV29-1; CDR3aa: CSVDGGWDTEAFF; CDR3nt: TGCAGCGTTGATGGAGGGTGGGACACTGAAGCTTTCTTT
d_gene: TRBD2; j_gene: TRBJ2-7; abundance: few; v_gene: TRBV27; CDR3aa: CASSPGGSGSSYEQYF; CDR3nt: TGTGCCAGCAGTCCGGGGGGTAGCGGGAGCTCCTACGAGCAGTACTTC
d_gene: .; j_gene: TRBJ2-4; abundance: .; v_gene: TRBV5-1; CDR3aa: CASSGEAKNIQYF; CDR3nt: TGCGCCAGCAGCGGGGAAGCCAAAAACATTCAGTACTTC
d_gene: TRBD1; j_gene: TRBJ2-7; abundance: many; v_gene: TRBV12-3/TRBV12-4; CDR3aa: CASRPGQESGEQYF; CDR3nt: TGTGCCAGCAGACCGGGACAGGAATCTGGCGAGCAGTACTTC
d_gene: .; j_gene: TRBJ1-5; abundance: .; v_gene: TRBV12-3/TRBV12-4; CDR3aa: CASKWGNQPQHF; CDR3nt: TGTGCCAGCAAATGGGGGAATCAGCCCCAGCATTTT
d_gene: .; j_gene: TRBJ2-7; abundance: .; v_gene: TRBV5-1; CDR3aa: CASSLPTNPLEQYF; CDR3nt: TGCGCCAGCAGCTTACCAACGAACCCACTCGAGCAGTACTTC
d_gene: .; j_gene: TRBJ1-4; abundance: once; v_gene: TRBV12-3/TRBV12-4; CDR3aa: CDSSFESSNEKLFF; CDR3nt: TGTGACAGCAGTTTTGAGAGCTCAAATGAAAAACTGTTTTTT
d_gene: .; j_gene: TRBJ2-7; abundance: .; v_gene: TRBV29-1; CDR3aa: CSVDDRSGMGAYEQYF; CDR3nt: TGCAGCGTTGACGACAGGAGCGGGATGGGGGCCTACGAGCAGTACTTC
d_gene: .; j_gene: TRBJ2-7; abundance: .; v_gene: TRBV7-2; CDR3aa: CASSLSRGEQYF; CDR3nt: TGTGCCAGCAGCTTATCCAGGGGCGAGCAGTACTTC
d_gene: TRBD1; j_gene: TRBJ1-2; abundance: many; v_gene: TRBV7-2; CDR3aa: CASSLGQDYGYTF; CDR3nt: TGTGCCAGCAGCTTGGGACAGGACTATGGCTACACCTTC
d_gene: TRBD1; j_gene: TRBJ1-2; abundance: .; v_gene: TRBV11-1; CDR3aa: CASSQTYRGLDYGYTF; CDR3nt: TGTGCCAGCAGCCAGACATACAGGGGGCTTGACTATGGCTACACCTTC
d_gene: .; j_gene: TRBJ2-7; abundance: .; v_gene: TRBV5-1; CDR3aa: CASSLGWGTHSYEQYF; CDR3nt: TGCGCCAGCAGCTTGGGCTGGGGGACCCACTCCTACGAGCAGTACTTC
d_gene: .; j_gene: TRBJ2-2; abundance: few; v_gene: TRBV11-3; CDR3aa: CASSSPTGELFF; CDR3nt: TGTGCCAGCAGCTCTCCGACCGGGGAGCTGTTTTTT
d_gene: .; j_gene: TRBJ2-1; abundance: .; v_gene: TRBV27; CDR3aa: CASRRDNSRSEQFF; CDR3nt: TGTGCCAGCAGGCGGGACAACTCGCGGTCTGAGCAGTTCTTC
d_gene: .; j_gene: TRBJ2-1; abundance: few; v_gene: TRBV2; CDR3aa: CASSDRVLNEQFF; CDR3nt: TGTGCCAGCAGTGACAGGGTCCTCAATGAGCAGTTCTTC
d_gene: .; j_gene: TRBJ1-5; abundance: few; v_gene: TRBV28; CDR3aa: CASSLFRGTGNQPQHF; CDR3nt: TGTGCCAGCAGTTTATTCCGGGGAACGGGCAATCAGCCCCAGCATTTT
d_gene: TRBD1; j_gene: TRBJ2-6; abundance: .; v_gene: TRBV4-1; CDR3aa: CASSQDRGQELSGANVLTF; CDR3nt: TGCGCCAGCAGCCAAGATAGGGGACAGGAACTATCTGGGGCCAACGTCCTGACTTTC
d_gene: .; j_gene: TRBJ1-1; abundance: .; v_gene: TRBV12-3/TRBV12-4; CDR3aa: CASSFDSAYTEAFF; CDR3nt: TGTGCCAGCAGTTTCGACTCGGCTTACACTGAAGCTTTCTTT
d_gene: .; j_gene: TRBJ2-3; abundance: many; v_gene: TRBV5-1; CDR3aa: CASSLLGTDTQYF; CDR3nt: TGCGCCAGCAGCTTGTTAGGCACAGATACGCAGTATTTT
d_gene: .; j_gene: TRBJ1-3; abundance: .; v_gene: TRBV20-1; CDR3aa: CSARVGGLSGNTIYF; CDR3nt: TGCAGTGCTAGAGTCGGAGGTCTCTCTGGAAACACCATATATTTT
d_gene: .; j_gene: TRBJ1-6; abundance: few; v_gene: TRBV7-6; CDR3aa: CASSLLGPNNSPLHF; CDR3nt: TGTGCCAGCAGCTTATTGGGACCTAATAATTCACCCCTCCACTTT
d_gene: .; j_gene: TRBJ2-1; abundance: many; v_gene: TRBV5-1; CDR3aa: CASSLIVSGNEQFF; CDR3nt: TGCGCCAGCAGCTTGATTGTTAGCGGCAATGAGCAGTTCTTC
d_gene: TRBD1; j_gene: TRBJ1-2; abundance: few; v_gene: TRBV7-8; CDR3aa: CASSPGTGWNYGYTF; CDR3nt: TGTGCCAGCAGCCCTGGGACAGGGTGGAACTATGGCTACACCTTC
d_gene: .; j_gene: TRBJ2-5; abundance: few; v_gene: TRBV7-9; CDR3aa: CASSFQGLGETQYF; CDR3nt: TGTGCCAGCAGCTTCCAGGGATTGGGCGAGACCCAGTACTTC
d_gene: .; j_gene: TRBJ2-2; abundance: .; v_gene: TRBV29-1; CDR3aa: CSLRDQNTGELFF; CDR3nt: TGCAGCTTGAGGGACCAGAACACCGGGGAGCTGTTTTTT
d_gene: .; j_gene: TRBJ2-1; abundance: .; v_gene: TRBV12-3/TRBV12-4; CDR3aa: CASSRPHEGVSNEQFF; CDR3nt: TGTGCCAGCAGCCGACCCCACGAGGGGGTTTCCAATGAGCAGTTCTTC
d_gene: .; j_gene: TRBJ2-7; abundance: few; v_gene: TRBV7-9; CDR3aa: CASSLSVEQYF; CDR3nt: TGTGCCAGCAGCTTAAGTGTCGAGCAGTACTTC
d_gene: .; j_gene: TRBJ1-6; abundance: few; v_gene: TRBV7-9; CDR3aa: CAVLPLTERNSPLHF; CDR3nt: TGTGCCGTCCTCCCGCTGACAGAGCGAAATTCACCCCTCCACTTT
d_gene: TRBD2; j_gene: TRBJ2-5; abundance: .; v_gene: TRBV25-1; CDR3aa: CASSDPLAGGPETQYF; CDR3nt: TGTGCCAGCAGTGACCCACTAGCGGGAGGCCCAGAGACCCAGTACTTC
d_gene: .; j_gene: TRBJ2-3; abundance: .; v_gene: TRBV29-1; CDR3aa: CSGLQGGKDTQYF; CDR3nt: TGCAGCGGACTACAGGGAGGGAAAGATACGCAGTATTTT
d_gene: TRBD1; j_gene: TRBJ2-5; abundance: .; v_gene: TRBV3-1; CDR3aa: CASSRQGQGQETQYF; CDR3nt: TGTGCCAGCAGCCGACAGGGGCAGGGCCAAGAGACCCAGTACTTC
d_gene: .; j_gene: TRBJ2-3; abundance: many; v_gene: TRBV5-1; CDR3aa: CASSFPAGTDTQYF; CDR3nt: TGCGCCAGCAGCTTCCCAGCGGGCACAGATACGCAGTATTTT
d_gene: .; j_gene: TRBJ1-1; abundance: .; v_gene: TRBV4-1; CDR3aa: CASSQRTEENTEAFF; CDR3nt: TGCGCCAGCAGCCAGCGTACCGAGGAGAACACTGAAGCTTTCTTT
d_gene: .; j_gene: TRBJ2-1; abundance: .; v_gene: TRBV3-1; CDR3aa: CASTQLVGNNEQFF; CDR3nt: TGTGCCAGCACCCAGTTAGTGGGGAACAATGAGCAGTTCTTC
d_gene: .; j_gene: TRBJ1-5; abundance: few; v_gene: TRBV6-6; CDR3aa: CASSYGGTSNQPQHF; CDR3nt: TGTGCCAGCAGTTACGGGGGGACCAGCAATCAGCCCCAGCATTTT
d_gene: .; j_gene: TRBJ1-1; abundance: few; v_gene: TRBV20-1; CDR3aa: CSARVPGEAFF; CDR3nt: TGCAGTGCTAGAGTCCCGGGAGAAGCTTTCTTT
d_gene: TRBD2; j_gene: TRBJ2-7; abundance: few; v_gene: TRBV6-5; CDR3aa: CASSYSNSGRTYEQYF; CDR3nt: TGTGCCAGCAGTTACTCGAATAGCGGGAGAACCTACGAGCAGTACTTC
d_gene: .; j_gene: TRBJ2-3; abundance: .; v_gene: TRBV20-1; CDR3aa: CSARDSTEHTQYF; CDR3nt: TGCAGTGCTAGAGACTCCACGGAGCATACGCAGTATTTT
d_gene: TRBD1; j_gene: TRBJ2-5; abundance: many; v_gene: TRBV5-1; CDR3aa: CASSIQGEEETQYF; CDR3nt: TGCGCCAGCAGCATACAGGGGGAGGAAGAGACCCAGTACTTC
d_gene: TRBD2; j_gene: TRBJ2-7; abundance: few; v_gene: TRBV7-9; CDR3aa: CASSLSGAYEQYF; CDR3nt: TGTGCCAGCAGCCTTAGCGGGGCCTACGAGCAGTACTTC
d_gene: .; j_gene: TRBJ1-1; abundance: .; v_gene: TRBV18; CDR3aa: CASSPRASGVGRTEAFF; CDR3nt: TGTGCCAGCTCACCGAGGGCTTCGGGGGTCGGGAGGACTGAAGCTTTCTTT
d_gene: TRBD1; j_gene: TRBJ1-2; abundance: .; v_gene: TRBV20-1; CDR3aa: CSALLRDRERSQF; CDR3nt: TGCAGTGCTCTGCTCCGGGACAGGGAAAGGAGCCAGTTC
d_gene: .; j_gene: TRBJ2-1; abundance: few; v_gene: TRBV24-1; CDR3aa: CATSDLNGGPYNEQFF; CDR3nt: TGTGCCACCAGTGATTTGAACGGGGGGCCCTACAATGAGCAGTTCTTC